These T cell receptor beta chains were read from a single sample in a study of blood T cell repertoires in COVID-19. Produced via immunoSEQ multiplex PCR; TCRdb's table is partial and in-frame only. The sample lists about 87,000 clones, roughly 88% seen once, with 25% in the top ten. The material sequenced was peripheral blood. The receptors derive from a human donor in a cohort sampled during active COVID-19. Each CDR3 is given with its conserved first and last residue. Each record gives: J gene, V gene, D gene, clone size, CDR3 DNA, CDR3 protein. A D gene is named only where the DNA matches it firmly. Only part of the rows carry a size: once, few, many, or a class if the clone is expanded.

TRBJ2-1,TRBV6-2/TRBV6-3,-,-,TGTGCCAGCAGCTATACAAAGGGGGTCGGGGTGAGTGAGCAGTTCTTC,CASSYTKGVGVSEQFF
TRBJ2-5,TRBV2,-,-,TGTGCCAGCAGTGAAGGCAGGCGAGAGACCCAGTACTTC,CASSEGRRETQYF
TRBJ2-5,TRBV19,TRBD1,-,TGTGCCACCAGAGACAGGGCCGAGACCCAGTACTTC,CATRDRAETQYF
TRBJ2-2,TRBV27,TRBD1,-,TGTGCCAGCAGTTATGGCCAGGGGGCGCTCACCGGGGAGCTGTTTTTT,CASSYGQGALTGELFF
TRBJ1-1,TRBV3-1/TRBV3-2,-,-,TGTGCCAGCAGCCAAGAGACCAGAGGACAATATGAAGCTTTCTTT,CASSQETRGQYEAFF
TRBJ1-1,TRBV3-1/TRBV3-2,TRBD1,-,TGTGCCAGCAGCCATAGGACAGGGAGGAACACTGAAGCTTTCTTT,CASSHRTGRNTEAFF
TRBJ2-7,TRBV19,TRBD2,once,TGTGCCAGTAGTCCAGGGAGGGCAACCTACGAGCAGTACTTC,CASSPGRATYEQYF
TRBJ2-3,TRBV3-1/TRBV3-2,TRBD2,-,TGTGCCAGCAGCCAAACCCTATACGGGGGGAAAACAGATACGCAGTATTTT,CASSQTLYGGKTDTQYF
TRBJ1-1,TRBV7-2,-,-,TGTGCCAGCAGCTTAGATATGAACACTGAAGCTTTCTTT,CASSLDMNTEAFF
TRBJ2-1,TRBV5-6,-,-,TGTGCCAGCAGCTTTCTGAGCTCCTACAATGAGCAGTTCTTC,CASSFLSSYNEQFF
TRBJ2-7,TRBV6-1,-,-,TGTGCCAGCAGTGAATTGAGCGTTTCCTACGAGCAGTACTTC,CASSELSVSYEQYF
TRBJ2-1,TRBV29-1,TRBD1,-,TGCAGCGCCTACGCCGGGACAGGGGCCCTTAATGAGCAGTTCTTC,CSAYAGTGALNEQFF
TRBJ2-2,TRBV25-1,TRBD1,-,TGTGCCAGCAGTGAATCGGACAGGGGGCGTACCGGGGAGCTGTTTTTT,CASSESDRGRTGELFF
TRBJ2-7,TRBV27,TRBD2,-,TGTGCCAGCTCCGGACTAGCGGGAGTTCAAGAGCAGTACTTC,CASSGLAGVQEQYF
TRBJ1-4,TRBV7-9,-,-,TGTGCCAGCTCTCTGCGAGGGGAAAAACTGTTTTTT,CASSLRGEKLFF
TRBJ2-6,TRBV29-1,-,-,TGCAGCGTACAAGACACAGCCAACGTCCTGACTTTC,CSVQDTANVLTF
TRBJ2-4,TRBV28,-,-,TGTGCCAGCAGTTTTTCTGGCAGGGATATTCAGTACTTC,CASSFSGRDIQYF
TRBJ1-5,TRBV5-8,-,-,TGTGCCAGCAGCTTGGCGGGGAAAGTCAATCAGCCCCAGCATTTT,CASSLAGKVNQPQHF
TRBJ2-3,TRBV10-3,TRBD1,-,TGTGCCATCAAACCGGGACAGACTAGCACAGATACGCAGTATTTT,CAIKPGQTSTDTQYF
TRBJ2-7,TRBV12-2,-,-,TGTGCAAGTCGCTCTCCGCGGGGGGATACCTACGAGCAGTACTTC,CASRSPRGDTYEQYF
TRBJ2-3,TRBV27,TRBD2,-,TGTGCCAGCAGGGGGCAGAGACTAGCCGGAGTTGATACGCAGTATTTT,CASRGQRLAGVDTQYF
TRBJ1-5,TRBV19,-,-,TGTGCCAGTAACTCCGGGGGGTCGAATCAGCCCCAGCATTTT,CASNSGGSNQPQHF
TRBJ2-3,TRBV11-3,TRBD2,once,TGTGCCAGCAGCAAACTAGCGGGATTTAGCACAGATACGCAGTATTTT,CASSKLAGFSTDTQYF
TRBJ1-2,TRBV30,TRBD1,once,TGTGCCTGGAGCCGGCAGGGGGGAGACGGCTACACCTTC,CAWSRQGGDGYTF
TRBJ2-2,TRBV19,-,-,TGTGCCAGTAGTATCTCCGGGAACACCGGGGAGCTGTTTTTT,CASSISGNTGELFF
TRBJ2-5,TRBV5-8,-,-,TGTGCCAGCAGCCTGGAGGGACAGCGCGAGACCCAGTACTTC,CASSLEGQRETQYF
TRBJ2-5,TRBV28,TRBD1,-,TGTGCCAGCAGTTTCAGGACAGGGGGCGGAGAGACCCAGTACTTC,CASSFRTGGGETQYF
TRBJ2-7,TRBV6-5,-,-,TGTGCCAGCAGTACCCGGGGGAGTCTCGAGCAGTACTTC,CASSTRGSLEQYF
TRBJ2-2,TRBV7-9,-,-,TGTGCCAGCAGCGCGGACAGCGGGGAGCTGTTTTTT,CASSADSGELFF
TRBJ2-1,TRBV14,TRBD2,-,TGTGCCAGCAGCCGGCGGCTAGCGGGAGGTGGGGTCAATGAGCAGTTCTTC,CASSRRLAGGGVNEQFF
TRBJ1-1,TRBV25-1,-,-,TGTGCCAGCAGGAGGGGGACATTCGAAGCTTTCTTT,CASRRGTFEAFF
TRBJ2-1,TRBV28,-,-,TGTGCCAGCAGTTTAGTCGGGAGAGATGAGCAGTTCTTC,CASSLVGRDEQFF
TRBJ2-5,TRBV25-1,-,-,TGTGCCAGCAGTGTTCTGCAGTTCCAAGAGACCCAGTACTTC,CASSVLQFQETQYF
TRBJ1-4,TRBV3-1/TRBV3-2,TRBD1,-,TGTGCCAGCAGCCAAGCTAGACAGGGTAGTGAAAAACTGTTTTTT,CASSQARQGSEKLFF
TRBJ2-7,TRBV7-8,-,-,TGTGCCAGCAGCTCCCAGTACGAGCAGTACTTC,CASSSQYEQYF
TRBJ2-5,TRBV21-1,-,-,TGTGCCAGCAGCCCCTGGGACAGGGGGCAAGAGACCCAGTACTTC,CASSPWDRGQETQYF
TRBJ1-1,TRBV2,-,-,TGTGCCAGCAGTGTGGAGGTTCGGGACACTGAAGCTTTCTTT,CASSVEVRDTEAFF
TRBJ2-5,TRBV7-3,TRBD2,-,TGTGCCAGCAGCGGGGGGGATAATTCAGGGACCCAGTACTTC,CASSGGDNSGTQYF
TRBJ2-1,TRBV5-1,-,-,TGCGCCAGCAGCTTGGAAGGGGCATGGGAGCAGTTCTTC,CASSLEGAWEQFF
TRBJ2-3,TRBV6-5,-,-,TGTGCCAGCAGTTACTCCCTGACAAGCGGGCAAGATACGCAGTATTTT,CASSYSLTSGQDTQYF
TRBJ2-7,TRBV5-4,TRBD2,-,TGTGCCAGCAGCCCGGGGACTAGCGGAGCTAGTTACGAGCAGTACTTC,CASSPGTSGASYEQYF
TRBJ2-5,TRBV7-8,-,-,TGTGCCAGCAGCTATTCAGTCGGCGGTACCGACTCCGCAGAGACCCAGTACTTC,CASSYSVGGTDSAETQYF
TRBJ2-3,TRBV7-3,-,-,TGTGCCAGCAGCCCTCGGAGGGAGCGCACAGATACGCAGTATTTT,CASSPRRERTDTQYF
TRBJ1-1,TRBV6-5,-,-,TGTGCCACCCTCGGGGGGGCGGCTGGGGACACTGAAGCTTTCTTT,CATLGGAAGDTEAFF
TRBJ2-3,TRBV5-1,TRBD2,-,TGCGCCAGCAGCACGTCCGGGACTAGCGGGAGTGGTCGCACAGATACGCAGTATTTT,CASSTSGTSGSGRTDTQYF
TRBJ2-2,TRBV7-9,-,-,TGTGCCAGCAGCTTGCTTCTGGGCAGGGAGAACACCGGGGAGCTGTTTTTT,CASSLLLGRENTGELFF
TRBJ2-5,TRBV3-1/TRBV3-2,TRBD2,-,TGTGCCAGCAGCCACGGCGCTAGCGGGGGGATTGGGGAGACCCAGTACTTC,CASSHGASGGIGETQYF
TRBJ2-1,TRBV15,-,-,TGTGCCACCAGCAGAGATCCGTCGGATGAGCAGTTCTTC,CATSRDPSDEQFF